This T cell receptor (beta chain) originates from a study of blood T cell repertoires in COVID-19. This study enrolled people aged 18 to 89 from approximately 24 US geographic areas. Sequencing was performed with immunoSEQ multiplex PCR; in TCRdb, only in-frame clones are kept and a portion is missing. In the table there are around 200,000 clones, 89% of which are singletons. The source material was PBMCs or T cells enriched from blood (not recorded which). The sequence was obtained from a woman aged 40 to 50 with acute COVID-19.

The CDR3 region is CASSPQTGAGANVLTF. CDR3 in DNA: TGTGCCAGCAGCCCACAGACAGGGGCGGGGGCCAACGTCCTGACTTTC. The chain carries TRBV7-3 and TRBJ2-6; 8 bases align to TRBD1. The CDR3 runs 16 residues. Trimming at V came to 5 bases and at J to 4 bases, leaving 7 bases not matched to a gene. CDR1 is SGHTA, CDR2 FQGTGA, per germline.